This TCR beta chain emerged from a study of beta chain features in type 1 diabetes. General study findings and limits: TCRB repertoires of naive, central memory and Treg cells appeared more similar among patients than among healthy donors.

Expressed TCRB transcripts were sequenced after all isolated RNA was converted to cDNA. TCRdb's copy holds only in-frame clones and misses some; the assay was immunoSEQ multiplex PCR. The top ten hold 0.02% to 0.025% of the sample, which has about 930,000 clones, 17% seen once. A CD45RO/CCR7/CD25/CD127/CD95/CD27 panel sorted naive, central memory, regulatory and stem cell-like memory CD4+ cells. There are 15 residues in the CDR3. The V segment lost 4 bases and the J segment 8 bases; nucleotides outside the gene matches: 12. Per germline, CDR1 SGHDT and CDR2 YYEEEE. For this clone: The antigen remains undetermined.

Sequenced material: naive CD4+ T cells from blood. The TCR originated in a woman aged 18-29 years in good health. V and J are TRBV5-6 and TRBJ2-1; 7 positions agree with TRBD2. In DNA, the CDR3 is TGTGCCAGCAGCACCGCGACTAGCCTCGCATATGAGCAGTTCTTC. It translates to CASSTATSLAYEQFF. The full variable domain, its missing parts supplied by reference TRBV5-6 and TRBJ2-1, is DAGVTQSPTHLIKTRGQQVTLRCSPKSGHDTVSWYQQALGQGPQFIFQYYEEEERQRGNFPDRFSGHQFPNYSSELNVNALLLGDSALYLCASSTATSLAYEQFFGPGTRLTVL.